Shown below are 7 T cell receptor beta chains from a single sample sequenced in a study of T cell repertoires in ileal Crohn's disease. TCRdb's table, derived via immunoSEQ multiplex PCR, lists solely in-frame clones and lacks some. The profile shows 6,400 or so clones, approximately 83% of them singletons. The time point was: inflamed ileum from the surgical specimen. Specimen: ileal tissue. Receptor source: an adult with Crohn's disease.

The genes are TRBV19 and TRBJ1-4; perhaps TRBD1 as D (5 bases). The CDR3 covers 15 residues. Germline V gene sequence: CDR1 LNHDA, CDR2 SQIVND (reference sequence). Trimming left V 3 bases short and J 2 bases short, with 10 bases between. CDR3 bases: TGTGCCAGTAGTATGCGGGCAGGGACTAATGAAAAACTGTTTTTT. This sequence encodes CASSMRAGTNEKLFF.

CDR3 nucleotide sequence: TGTGCCTGGAGTGTAAGCGGGGGCCTCTACAATGAGCAGTTCTTC. As protein: CAWSVSGGLYNEQFF. V and J are TRBV30 and TRBJ2-1; TRBD2 aligns across 8 bases. Germline CDR1 is GTSNPN and CDR2 is SVGIG (reference sequence). The V segment lost 0 bases and the J segment 3 bases; nucleotides outside the gene matches: 4. This CDR3 is built from 15 residues.

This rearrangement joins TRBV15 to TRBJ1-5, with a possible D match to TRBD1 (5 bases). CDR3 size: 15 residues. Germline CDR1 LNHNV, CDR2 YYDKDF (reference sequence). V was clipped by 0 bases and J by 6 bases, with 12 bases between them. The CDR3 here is CATSRDGDRFQPQHF. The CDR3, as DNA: TGTGCCACCAGCAGAGATGGGGACCGTTTTCAGCCCCAGCATTTT.

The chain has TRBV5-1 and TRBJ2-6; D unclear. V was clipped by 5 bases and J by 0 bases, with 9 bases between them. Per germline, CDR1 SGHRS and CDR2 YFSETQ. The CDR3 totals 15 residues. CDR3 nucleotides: TGCGCCAGCAGAAACCTTGGCTCTGGGGCCAACGTCCTGACTTTC. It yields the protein CASRNLGSGANVLTF.

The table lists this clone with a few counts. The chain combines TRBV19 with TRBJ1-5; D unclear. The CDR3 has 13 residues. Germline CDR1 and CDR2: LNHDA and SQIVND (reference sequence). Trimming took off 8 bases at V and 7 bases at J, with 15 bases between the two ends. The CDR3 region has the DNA TGTGCCAGTCACTTCGGTCCTCGGCAGCCCCAGCATTTT. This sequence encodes CASHFGPRQPQHF.

CDR3 amino acids: CASSLILTGGTSNQPQHF. The CDR3 coding sequence is TGTGCCAGCAGCTTGATCCTGACAGGGGGCACCAGCAATCAGCCCCAGCATTTT. The rearrangement uses TRBV5-7 and TRBJ1-5; 10 bases align to TRBD1. TRBV5-7 is sorted into the ORF group, with uncertain function. The CDR3 runs to 18 residues. V lost 1 base and J lost 1; bases outside the gene matches: 8.

CDR3 sequence: CSVVAERFPYEQYF. The CDR3 coding sequence is TGCAGCGTTGTGGCGGAACGGTTTCCCTACGAGCAGTACTTC. The chain uses TRBV29-1 and TRBJ2-7; no clear D. Germline V CDR1 and CDR2: SQVTM, ANQGSEA. Deletions cut 4 bases from V and 2 bases from J, with 15 bases between. CDR3 length equals 14 residues.